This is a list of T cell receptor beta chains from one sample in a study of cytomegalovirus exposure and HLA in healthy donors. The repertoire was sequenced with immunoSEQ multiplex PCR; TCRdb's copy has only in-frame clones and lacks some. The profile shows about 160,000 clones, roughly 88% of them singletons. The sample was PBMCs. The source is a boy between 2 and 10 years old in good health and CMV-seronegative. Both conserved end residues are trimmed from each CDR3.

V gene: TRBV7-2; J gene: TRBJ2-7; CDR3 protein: ASSRQGLYEQY
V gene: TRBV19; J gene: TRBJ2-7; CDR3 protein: ASSRQGQSSYEQY
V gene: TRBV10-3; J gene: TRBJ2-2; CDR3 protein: ASQGAANTGELF
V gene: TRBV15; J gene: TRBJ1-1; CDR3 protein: ATSRGGSTGTRNTEAF
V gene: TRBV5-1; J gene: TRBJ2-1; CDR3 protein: ASSFPLAGPGNEQF
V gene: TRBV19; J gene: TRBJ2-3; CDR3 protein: ASSKTSGGTDTQY
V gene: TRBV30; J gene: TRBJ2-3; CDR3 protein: ALDISGGPTDTQY
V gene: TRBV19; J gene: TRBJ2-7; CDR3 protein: ASSISPAGVDEQY
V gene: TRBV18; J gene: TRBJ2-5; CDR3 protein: ASSPPGQEETQY
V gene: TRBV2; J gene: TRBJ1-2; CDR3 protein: ASWPGGAGGYT
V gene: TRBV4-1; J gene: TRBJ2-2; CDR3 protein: ASSQATLAGGPFTGELF
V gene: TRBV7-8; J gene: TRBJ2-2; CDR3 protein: ASSLLPVNTGELF
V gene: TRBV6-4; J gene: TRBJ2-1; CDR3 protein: ASSAMTSGRVEQF
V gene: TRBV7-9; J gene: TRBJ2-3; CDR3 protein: ASSLGGSATDTQY
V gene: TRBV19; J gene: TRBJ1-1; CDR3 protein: ASSIRDRGSEAF
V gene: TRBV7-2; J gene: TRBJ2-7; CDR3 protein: ASSPRLRHYEQY
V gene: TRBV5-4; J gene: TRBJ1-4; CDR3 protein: ASSLLTGEGANEKLF
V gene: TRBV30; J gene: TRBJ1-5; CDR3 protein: AWSPGGNQPQH
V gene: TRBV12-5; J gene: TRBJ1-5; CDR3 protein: ASGLPVIVKSNQPQH
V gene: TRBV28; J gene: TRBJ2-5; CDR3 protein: ASSLGTGNQETQY
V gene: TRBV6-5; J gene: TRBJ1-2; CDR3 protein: ASSYDSVAYGYT
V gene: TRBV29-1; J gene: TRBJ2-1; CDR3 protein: SVENRNEQF
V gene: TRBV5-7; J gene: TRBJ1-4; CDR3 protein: ASSLDGAGSGLF
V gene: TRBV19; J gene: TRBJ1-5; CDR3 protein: ASHPRSGGNQPQH
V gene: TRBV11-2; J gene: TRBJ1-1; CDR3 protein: ASSFLHRDTEAF